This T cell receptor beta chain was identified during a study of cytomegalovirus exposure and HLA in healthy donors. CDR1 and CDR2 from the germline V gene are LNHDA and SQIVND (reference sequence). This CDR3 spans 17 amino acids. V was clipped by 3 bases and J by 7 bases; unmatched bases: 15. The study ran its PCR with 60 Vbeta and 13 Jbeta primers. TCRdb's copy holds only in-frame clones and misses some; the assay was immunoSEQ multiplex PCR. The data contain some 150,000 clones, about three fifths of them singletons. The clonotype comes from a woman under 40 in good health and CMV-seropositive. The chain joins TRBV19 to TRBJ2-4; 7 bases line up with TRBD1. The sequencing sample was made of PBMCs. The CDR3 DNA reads TGTGCCAGTAGTATTAGTTTAGGAGAGGGGGCCGGGAACATTCAGTACTTC. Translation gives CASSISLGEGAGNIQYF. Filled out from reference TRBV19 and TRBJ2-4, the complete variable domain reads DGGITQSPKYLFRKEGQNVTLSCEQNLNHDAMYWYRQDPGQGLRLIYYSQIVNDFQKGDIAEGYSVSREKKESFPLTVTSAQKNPTAFYLCASSISLGEGAGNIQYFGAGTRLSVL.